This TCR beta chain was found in a study of blood T cell repertoires in COVID-19. At the level of the study: Material from acute and convalescent COVID-19 was sourced from the United States, Italy and Spain.

Assay: immunoSEQ multiplex PCR; the TCRdb copy retains only in-frame clones and omits some. The sample has about 330,000 clones; roughly nine tenths are singletons. This clone was recorded once. The age range of participants was 18 to 89 years, with residence in fewer than 25 US areas. Cohort assignment relied on participant-reported clinical history. Before being deemed recovered, Cohort 3 donors had two negative PCRs, clearance, or symptom resolution. This CDR3 comprises 15 residues. The chain is built from TRBV21-1 and TRBJ1-3; the table gives TRBD1 as D, unverified against the DNA. TRBV21-1 counts as a pseudogene. The clonotype originates from a woman aged 25 to 39 who had recovered from COVID-19. Sequencing used PBMCs or T cells enriched from blood (not recorded which). The CDR3 region has the DNA TGTGCCAGCTGGCGGCGGACAGGTGCTGGAAACACCATATATTTT. It codes for CASWRRTGAGNTIYF.